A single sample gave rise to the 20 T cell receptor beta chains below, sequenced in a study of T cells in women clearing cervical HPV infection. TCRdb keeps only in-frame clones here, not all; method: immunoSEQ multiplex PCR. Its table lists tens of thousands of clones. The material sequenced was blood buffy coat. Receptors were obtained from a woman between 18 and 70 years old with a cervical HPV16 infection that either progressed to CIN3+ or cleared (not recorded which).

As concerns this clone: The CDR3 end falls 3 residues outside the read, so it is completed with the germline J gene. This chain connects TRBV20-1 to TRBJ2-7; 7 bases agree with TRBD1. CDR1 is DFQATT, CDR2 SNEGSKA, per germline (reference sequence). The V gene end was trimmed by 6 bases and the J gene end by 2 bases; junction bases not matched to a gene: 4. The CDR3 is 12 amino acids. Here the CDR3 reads CSATGEPYEQYF. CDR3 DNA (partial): TGCAGTGCCACAGGGGAGCCCTACGAG.

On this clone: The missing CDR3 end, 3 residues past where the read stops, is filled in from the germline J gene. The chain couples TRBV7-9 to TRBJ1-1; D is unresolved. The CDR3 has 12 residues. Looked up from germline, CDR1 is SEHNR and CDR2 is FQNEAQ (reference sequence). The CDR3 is CASSPSRVQAFF. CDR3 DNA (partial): TGTGCCAGCAGTCCTTCGAGGGTCCAG.

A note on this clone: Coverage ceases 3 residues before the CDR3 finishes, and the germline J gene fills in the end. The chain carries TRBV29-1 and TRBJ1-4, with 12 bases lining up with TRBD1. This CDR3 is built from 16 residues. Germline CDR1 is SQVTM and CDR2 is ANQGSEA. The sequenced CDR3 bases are TGCAGCGTAACCGGGACAGGGGGCATTGGGGCCAACGTA. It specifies CSVTGTGGIGANV. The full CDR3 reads CSVTGTGGIGANVLFF.

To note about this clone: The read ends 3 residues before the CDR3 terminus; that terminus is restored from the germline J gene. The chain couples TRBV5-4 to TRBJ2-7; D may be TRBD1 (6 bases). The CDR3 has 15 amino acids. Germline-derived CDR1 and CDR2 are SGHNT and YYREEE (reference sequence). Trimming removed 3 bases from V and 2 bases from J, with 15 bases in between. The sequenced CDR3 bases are TGTGCCAGCAGCTCGGGGCCAGGGGCCCCCTACGAG. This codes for CASSSGPGAPYE. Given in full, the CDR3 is CASSSGPGAPYEQYF.

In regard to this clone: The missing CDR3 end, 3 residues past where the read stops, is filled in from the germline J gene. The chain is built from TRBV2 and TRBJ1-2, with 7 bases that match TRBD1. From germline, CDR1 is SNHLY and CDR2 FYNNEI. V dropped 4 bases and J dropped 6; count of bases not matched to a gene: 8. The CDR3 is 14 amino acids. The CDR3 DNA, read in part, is TGTGCCAGCAGTGCCAGTACAGGGGTCGATGGC. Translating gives CASSASTGVDG. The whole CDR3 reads CASSASTGVDGYTF.

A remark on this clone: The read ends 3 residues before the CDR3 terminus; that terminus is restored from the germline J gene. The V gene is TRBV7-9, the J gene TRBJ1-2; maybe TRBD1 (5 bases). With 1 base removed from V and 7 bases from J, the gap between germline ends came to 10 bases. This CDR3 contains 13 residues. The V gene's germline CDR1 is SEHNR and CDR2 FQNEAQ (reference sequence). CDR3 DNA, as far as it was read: TGTGCCAGCAGCTTAGTTCAGGGCTTTGGC. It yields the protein CASSLVQGFG. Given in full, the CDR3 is CASSLVQGFGYTF.

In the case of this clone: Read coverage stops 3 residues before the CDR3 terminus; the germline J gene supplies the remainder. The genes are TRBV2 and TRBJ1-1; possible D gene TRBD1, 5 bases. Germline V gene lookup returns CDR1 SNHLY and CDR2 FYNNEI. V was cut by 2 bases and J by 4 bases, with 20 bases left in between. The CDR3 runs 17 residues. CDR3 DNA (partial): TGTGCCAGCAGTGAAAAGGGGTTTTGGGGGGTAGTCACTGAA. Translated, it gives CASSEKGFWGVVTE. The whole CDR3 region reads CASSEKGFWGVVTEAFF.

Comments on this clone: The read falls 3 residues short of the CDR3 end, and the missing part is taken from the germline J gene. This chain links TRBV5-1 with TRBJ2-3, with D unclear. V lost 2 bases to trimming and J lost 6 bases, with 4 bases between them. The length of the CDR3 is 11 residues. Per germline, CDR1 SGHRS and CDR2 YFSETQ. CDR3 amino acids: CASSFMDTQYF. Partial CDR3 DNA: TGCGCCAGCAGCTTTATGGATACG.

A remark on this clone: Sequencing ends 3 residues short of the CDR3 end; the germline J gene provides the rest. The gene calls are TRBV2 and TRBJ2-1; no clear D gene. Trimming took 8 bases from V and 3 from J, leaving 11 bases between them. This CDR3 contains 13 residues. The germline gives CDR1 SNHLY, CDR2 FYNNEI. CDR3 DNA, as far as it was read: TGTGCCAGCGGTGGAACGGGCTACAATGAG. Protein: CASGGTGYNE. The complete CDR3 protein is CASGGTGYNEQFF.

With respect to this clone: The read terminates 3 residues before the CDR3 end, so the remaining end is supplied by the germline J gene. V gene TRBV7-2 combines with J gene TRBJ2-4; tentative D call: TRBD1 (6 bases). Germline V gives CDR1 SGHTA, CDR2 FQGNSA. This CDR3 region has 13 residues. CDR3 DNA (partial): TGTGCCAGCAGCTTAGAAGGGGGTAGGGGT. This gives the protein CASSLEGGRG. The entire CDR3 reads CASSLEGGRGQYF.

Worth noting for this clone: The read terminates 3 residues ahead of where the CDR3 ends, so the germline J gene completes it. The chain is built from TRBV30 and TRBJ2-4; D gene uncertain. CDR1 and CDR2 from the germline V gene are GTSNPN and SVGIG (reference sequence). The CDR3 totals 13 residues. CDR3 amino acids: CAWSVKANYGQYF. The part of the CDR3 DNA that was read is TGTGCCTGGAGTGTAAAGGCTAACTATGGT.

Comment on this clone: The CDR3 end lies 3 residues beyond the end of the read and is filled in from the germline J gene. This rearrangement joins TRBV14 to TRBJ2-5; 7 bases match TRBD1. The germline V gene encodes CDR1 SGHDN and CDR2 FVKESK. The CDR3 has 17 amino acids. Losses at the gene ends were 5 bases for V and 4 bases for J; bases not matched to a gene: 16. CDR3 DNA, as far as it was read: TGTGCCAGCAGCGAAGGAACCCTGACAGGGCTGGGAGAGACC. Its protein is CASSEGTLTGLGET. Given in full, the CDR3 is CASSEGTLTGLGETQYF.

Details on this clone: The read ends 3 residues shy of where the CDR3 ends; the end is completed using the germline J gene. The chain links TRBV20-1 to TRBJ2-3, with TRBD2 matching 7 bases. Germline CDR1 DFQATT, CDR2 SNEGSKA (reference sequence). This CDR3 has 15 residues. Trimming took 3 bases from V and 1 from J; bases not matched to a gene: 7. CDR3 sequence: CSASPASGGTDTQYF. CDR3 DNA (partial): TGCAGTGCTAGTCCTGCTAGCGGAGGCACAGATACG.

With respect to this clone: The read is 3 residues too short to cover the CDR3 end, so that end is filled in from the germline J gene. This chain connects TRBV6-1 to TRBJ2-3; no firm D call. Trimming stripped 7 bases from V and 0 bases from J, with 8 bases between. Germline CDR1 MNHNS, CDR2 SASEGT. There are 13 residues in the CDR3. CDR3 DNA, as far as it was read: TGTGCCAGCATTGACTTTAGCACAGATACG. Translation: CASIDFSTDT. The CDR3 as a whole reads CASIDFSTDTQYF.

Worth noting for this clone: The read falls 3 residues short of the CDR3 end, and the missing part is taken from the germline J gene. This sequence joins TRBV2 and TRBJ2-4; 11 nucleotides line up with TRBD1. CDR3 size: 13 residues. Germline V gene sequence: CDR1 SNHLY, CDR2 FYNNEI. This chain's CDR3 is CASSRGTGGTQYF. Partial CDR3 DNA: TGTGCCAGCAGCCGGGGGACAGGGGGAACT. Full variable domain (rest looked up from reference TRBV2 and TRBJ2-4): EPEVTQTPSHQVTQMGQEVILRCVPISNHLYFYWYRQILGQKVEFLVSFYNNEISEKSEIFDDQFSVERPDGSNFTLKIRSTKLEDSAMYFCASSRGTGGTQYFGAGTRLSVL.

CDR3 DNA (partial): TGTGCCACCAGTGATTGGACTAGCGGGAGGATTGACTACTTCACAGATACG. This translates into CATSDWTSGRIDYFTDT. The full CDR3 is CATSDWTSGRIDYFTDTQYF. This rearrangement joins TRBV24-1 to TRBJ2-3, with 14 bases that match TRBD2. From the germline J gene comes the end of the CDR3, since the read stops 3 residues before it. V lost 2 bases and J lost 2; bases outside the gene matches: 11. Germline loops: CDR1 KGHDR, CDR2 SFDVKD. The CDR3 contains 20 residues.

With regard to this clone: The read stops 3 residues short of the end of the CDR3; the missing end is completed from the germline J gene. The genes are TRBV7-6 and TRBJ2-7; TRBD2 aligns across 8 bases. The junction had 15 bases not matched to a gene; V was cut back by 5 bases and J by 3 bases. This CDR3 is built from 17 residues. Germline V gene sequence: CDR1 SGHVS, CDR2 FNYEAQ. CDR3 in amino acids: CASSPFGIAGQFYEQYF. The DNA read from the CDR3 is TGTGCCAGCAGCCCCTTCGGAATAGCGGGACAATTCTACGAG.

CDR3 in amino acids: CASSSTSGRLETAFF. The CDR3 DNA, read in part, is TGTGCCAGCAGCTCAACTAGCGGGAGATTAGAGACA. V is TRBV7-6 and J is TRBJ1-1, with D unclear. The read ends 3 residues before the CDR3 terminus; that terminus is restored from the germline J gene. This CDR3 is 15 amino acids long. CDR1 SGHVS and CDR2 FNYEAQ come from the germline V gene.

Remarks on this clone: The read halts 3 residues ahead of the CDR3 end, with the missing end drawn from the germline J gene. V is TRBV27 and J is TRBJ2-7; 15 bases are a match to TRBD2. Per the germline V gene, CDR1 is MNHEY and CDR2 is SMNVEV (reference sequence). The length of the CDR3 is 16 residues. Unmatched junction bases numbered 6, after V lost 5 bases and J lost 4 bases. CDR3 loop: CASSMTGLAGGYEQYF. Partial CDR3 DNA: TGTGCCAGCAGTATGACCGGACTAGCGGGAGGGTACGAG.

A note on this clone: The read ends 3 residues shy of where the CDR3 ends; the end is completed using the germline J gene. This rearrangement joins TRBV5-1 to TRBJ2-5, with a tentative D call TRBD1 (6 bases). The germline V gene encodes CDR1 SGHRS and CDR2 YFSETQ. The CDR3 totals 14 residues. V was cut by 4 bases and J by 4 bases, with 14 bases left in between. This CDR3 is CASSTDSELETQYF. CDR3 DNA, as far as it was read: TGCGCCAGCAGCACGGACAGTGAATTAGAGACC.